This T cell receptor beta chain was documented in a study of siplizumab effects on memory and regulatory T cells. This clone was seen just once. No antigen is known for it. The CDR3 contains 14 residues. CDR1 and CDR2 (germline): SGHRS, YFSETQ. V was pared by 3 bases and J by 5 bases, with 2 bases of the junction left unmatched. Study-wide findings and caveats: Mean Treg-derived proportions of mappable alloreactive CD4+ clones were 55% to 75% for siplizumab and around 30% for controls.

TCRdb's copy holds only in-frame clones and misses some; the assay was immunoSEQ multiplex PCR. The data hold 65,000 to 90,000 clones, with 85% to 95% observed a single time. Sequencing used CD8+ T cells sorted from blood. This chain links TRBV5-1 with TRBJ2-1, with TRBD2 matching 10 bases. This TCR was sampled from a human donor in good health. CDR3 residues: CASSWTSGDNEQFF. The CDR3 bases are TGCGCCAGCAGCTGGACTAGCGGTGACAATGAGCAGTTCTTC.